This TCR beta chain was observed in a study of a mutant IDH1 vaccine in newly diagnosed glioma. TCRdb keeps only in-frame clones here, not all; method: immunoSEQ multiplex PCR. The table has tens of thousands of clones, around 80% seen once. To note about this clone: Its antigen remains unidentified.

Time point described: week 11, during vaccination. Each dose of the vaccine consisted of 300 ug of mutant IDH1 20-mer peptide, with topical imiquimod. The CDR3 extends over 14 amino acids. The germline gives CDR1 ENHRY, CDR2 SYGVKD. The V gene lost 3 bases and the J gene lost 3 bases, with 11 bases spanning the gap. The sequence came from a middle-aged man with glioma. J is TRBJ2-5 and V is TRBV10-3; D is perhaps TRBD1 (6 bases). The sequences come from PBMCs, collected from a glioma patient whose treatment included an IDH1 peptide vaccine. CDR3 sequence (DNA): TGTGCCATCAGTGAAGACAGGACAAAAGAGACCCAGTACTTC. Translation gives CAISEDRTKETQYF.